What follows are 6 T cell receptor beta chains derived from one specimen sequenced in a study of CD8 T cell repertoires and HIV-1 epitope variants. Some clones are missing from TCRdb's copy, which holds only in-frame ones; the method was immunoSEQ multiplex PCR. The sample lists over 90,000 clones; more than 65% were seen once. The sequenced material came from uncultured baseline CD8+ T cells from peripheral blood mononuclear cells (PBMCs). These receptors all stem from a male donor with HIV.

With respect to this clone: Just one base apart from a much larger clone, this may be a read error. The chain is built from TRBV5-6 and TRBJ2-3; unclear D gene. Germline V CDR1 and CDR2: SGHDT, YYEEEE. The CDR3 sequence is 11 residues long. Deletions cut 2 bases from V and 6 bases from J, with 4 bases between. CDR3 in DNA: TGTGCCAGCAGCTTATCGGATACGCAGTATTTT. Residues: CASSLSDTQYF.

The chain carries TRBV28 and TRBJ1-2; D gene ambiguous. This CDR3 region has 14 residues. From germline, CDR1 is MDHEN and CDR2 SYDVKM. The V and J ends lost 1 base and 4 bases respectively, with 10 bases between them. The CDR3: CASSLSRGGYGYTF. For the CDR3, the DNA is TGTGCCAGCAGTTTATCGCGGGGTGGCTATGGCTACACCTTC.

The chain uses TRBV5-6 and TRBJ1-2; 10 nucleotides agree with TRBD1. The ends lost 9 bases at V and 2 bases at J; junction bases unmatched: 7. Germline values: CDR1 SGHDT, CDR2 YYEEEE. CDR3 length: 14 residues. This chain's CDR3 is CATGTGDRNYGYTF. The CDR3 DNA follows: TGTGCCACTGGGACAGGGGACCGAAACTATGGCTACACCTTC.

The genes are TRBV18 and TRBJ1-6; 7 nucleotides match TRBD1. The germline gives CDR1 KGHSH, CDR2 LQKENI. The ends lost 1 base at V and 10 bases at J; junction bases unmatched: 7. The CDR3 loop spans 15 amino acids. The CDR3 loop reads CASSPQVAGGSPLHF. Written as DNA, the CDR3 is TGTGCCAGCTCACCACAGGTTGCAGGGGGATCACCCCTCCACTTT. Combining the CDR3 with reference TRBV18 and TRBJ1-6 gives the whole variable domain NAGVMQNPRHLVRRRGQEARLRCSPMKGHSHVYWYRQLPEEGLKFMVYLQKENIIDESGMPKERFSAEFPKEGPSILRIQQVVRGDSAAYFCASSPQVAGGSPLHFGNGTRLTVT.

This clone is a singleton in its sample. The gene calls are TRBV5-1 and TRBJ2-7, with TRBD1 identical over 11 bases. Unmatched junction bases numbered 2, after V lost 4 bases and J lost 2 bases. The CDR3 contains 14 residues. CDR1 and CDR2 from the germline V gene are SGHRS and YFSETQ. The CDR3 coding sequence is TGCGCCAGCAGCGCGGGACAGGGGGCCTACGAGCAGTACTTC. It yields the protein CASSAGQGAYEQYF.

The V call is TRBV5-1, the J call TRBJ2-1, with D uncertain. This CDR3 has 15 amino acids. Trimming shortened V by 1 base and J by 10 bases, and 18 bases separated the two germline ends. The germline CDR1 and CDR2 sequences are SGHRS and YFSETQ. CDR3 amino acids: CASSLLEPPLQEQFF. The CDR3 region has the DNA TGCGCCAGCAGCTTGTTGGAGCCCCCCTTACAAGAGCAGTTCTTC.